The 20 T cell receptor beta chains below come from one sample, sequenced in a study of type 1 and type 2 diabetes patients. Amplification started from genomic DNA. Multiplex PCR with 30 forward and 13 reverse primers amplified the TCR beta CDR3. In TCRdb, the multiplex PCR reads were re-called with MiXCR into one record per CDR3 protein. The data show fewer than 300,000 distinct CDR3 sequences, with more than 45% seen just once and roughly 15% held by the top ten. Sequenced: peripheral blood mononuclear cells (PBMCs). These receptors were taken from a man aged 18 to 29 with type 2 diabetes.

In its sample, this clonotype is medium-sized. The chain carries TRBV19 and TRBJ1-2, with 7 bases fitting TRBD1. V was pared by 6 bases and J by 6 bases, with 4 bases of the junction left unmatched. Germline lookup yields CDR1 LNHDA and CDR2 SQIVND (reference sequence). The CDR3 length is 12 residues. The CDR3 nucleotides read TGTGCCAGTAGAGTAGGGGGCGATGGCTACACCTTC. This translates into CASRVGGDGYTF. The whole variable domain, remainder taken from reference TRBV19 and TRBJ1-2, is DGGITQSPKYLFRKEGQNVTLSCEQNLNHDAMYWYRQDPGQGLRLIYYSQIVNDFQKGDIAEGYSVSREKKESFPLTVTSAQKNPTAFYLCASRVGGDGYTFGSGTRLTVV.

V usage is TRBV11-2 and J usage is TRBJ2-7; D gene unclear. Germline loops: CDR1 SGHAT, CDR2 FQNNGV. V lost 7 bases and J lost 4, with 8 bases in between. CDR3 length: 11 amino acids. DNA for the CDR3: TGTGCCAGCACCCCTTCTTACGAGCAGTACTTC. Its protein is CASTPSYEQYF.

This clonotype was seen just once. The rearrangement links TRBV28 to TRBJ2-7; D gene ambiguous. Germline CDR1 reads MDHEN; CDR2 reads SYDVKM. The CDR3 totals 15 residues. Trimming left V 5 bases short and J 6 bases short, with 20 bases between. The CDR3 spells CASSPLTARLGEQYF. CDR3 nucleotide sequence: TGTGCCAGCAGTCCCCTCACAGCCCGATTAGGCGAGCAGTACTTC.

The rearrangement links TRBV30 to TRBJ1-4; no definite D call. Germline-derived CDR1 and CDR2 are GTSNPN and SVGIG (reference sequence). Trimming pared 0 bases from V and 0 bases from J, leaving 11 bases between. The CDR3 runs to 16 residues. CDR3: CAWSVTQPATNEKLFF. CDR3 DNA sequence: TGTGCCTGGAGTGTAACCCAGCCTGCAACTAATGAAAAACTGTTTTTT. The full variable domain, in which reference TRBV30 and TRBJ1-4 provide the parts outside the CDR3, is SQTIHQWPATLVQPVGSPLSLECTVEGTSNPNLYWYRQAAGRGLQLLFYSVGIGQISSEVPQNLSASRPQDRQFILSSKKLLLSDSGFYLCAWSVTQPATNEKLFFGSGTQLSVL.

The rearrangement joins TRBV5-1 to TRBJ2-7, with a weak D call TRBD1 (6 bases). The V and J ends lost 3 bases and 7 bases respectively, with 8 bases between them. CDR1 SGHRS and CDR2 YFSETQ come from the germline V gene. This CDR3 comprises 11 residues. In DNA form, the CDR3 reads TGCGCCAGCAGCTCTACAGGGGAGCAGTACTTC. This sequence encodes CASSSTGEQYF.

Details on this clonotype: A clone one base away is much larger, so this may be a read error. V gene TRBV7-8 combines with J gene TRBJ2-7; maybe TRBD1 (6 bases). Germline CDR1 reads SGHVS; CDR2 reads FQNEAQ. The CDR3 runs 16 residues. V lost 3 bases, J lost 3 bases, and 18 bases lay in between. CDR3 sequence (DNA): TGTGCCAGCAGCTTGGGGGCAGGGATTGGGGACTACGAGCAGTACTTC. Protein product: CASSLGAGIGDYEQYF. Looking up the rest from reference TRBV7-8 and TRBJ2-7 gives the full variable domain: GAGVSQSPRYKVAKRGQDVALRCDPISGHVSLFWYQQALGQGPEFLTYFQNEAQLDKSGLPSDRFFAERPEGSVSTLKIQRTQQEDSAVYLCASSLGAGIGDYEQYFGPGTRLTVT.

This clonotype has more than one count but fewer than ten. The chain employs TRBV24-1 and TRBJ2-7, with D hard to call. The CDR3 is 13 amino acids. Trimming stripped 4 bases from V and 0 bases from J, with 6 bases between. Germline V lookup: CDR1 KGHDR, CDR2 SFDVKD. The chain's CDR3 is CATSDTNSYEQYF. The CDR3 DNA sequence: TGTGCCACCAGTGACACCAACTCCTACGAGCAGTACTTC.

This chain uses TRBV2 with TRBJ2-3; TRBD2 aligns across 10 bases. V was pared by 6 bases and J by 2 bases, with 5 bases of the junction left unmatched. Germline V CDR1 and CDR2: SNHLY, FYNNEI. This CDR3 has 15 amino acids. CDR3 sequence (DNA): TGTGCCAGCAGCCAAAGCGGGAGGGACACAGATACGCAGTATTTT. Amino acids: CASSQSGRDTDTQYF.

This sequence joins TRBV12-3 or TRBV12-4 and TRBJ1-2; possible D gene TRBD1, 5 bases. V shed 3 bases and J shed 7 bases, with 9 bases lying between them. This CDR3 has 12 amino acids. The CDR3 here is CASSFTGSGYTF. Written as DNA, the CDR3 is TGTGCCAGCAGTTTCACAGGTAGTGGCTACACCTTC.

This chain links TRBV7-9 with TRBJ2-7; D is undetermined. The CDR3 has 14 amino acids. CDR1 and CDR2 from the germline V gene are SEHNR and FQNEAQ (reference sequence). V was pared by 5 bases and J by 4 bases, with 15 bases between. CDR3 DNA: TGTGCCAGCAGCCCGACCCATACCCTTTACGAGCAGTACTTC. It translates to CASSPTHTLYEQYF.

The chain combines TRBV20-1 with TRBJ2-1, with 11 bases identical to TRBD2. V gave up 6 bases and J gave up 1 base; unmatched junction bases: 5. The germline V gene has CDR1 DFQATT and CDR2 SNEGSKA (reference sequence). The CDR3 sequence is 15 residues long. CDR3 protein: CSASGTSGSYNEQFF. CDR3 bases: TGCAGTGCATCCGGGACTAGCGGTTCCTACAATGAGCAGTTCTTC.

The rearrangement joins TRBV30 to TRBJ2-3; D is perhaps TRBD1 (6 bases). V was pared by 4 bases and J by 3 bases, with 11 bases between. From germline, CDR1 is GTSNPN and CDR2 SVGIG (reference sequence). This CDR3 spans 13 amino acids. CDR3 DNA: TGTGCCTGGATACTCCAGGGGACAGATACGCAGTATTTT. Translation gives CAWILQGTDTQYF. The variable domain in full, with the rest retrieved from reference TRBV30 and TRBJ2-3, is SQTIHQWPATLVQPVGSPLSLECTVEGTSNPNLYWYRQAAGRGLQLLFYSVGIGQISSEVPQNLSASRPQDRQFILSSKKLLLSDSGFYLCAWILQGTDTQYFGPGTRLTVL.

This chain connects TRBV28 to TRBJ1-1; no definite D call. Trimming cost V 7 bases and J 0 bases, with 9 bases left between them. The V gene's germline CDR1 is MDHEN and CDR2 SYDVKM. This CDR3 has 13 amino acids. CDR3 coding DNA: TGTGCCAGCACTTTTCGGGTGAACACTGAAGCTTTCTTT. It yields the protein CASTFRVNTEAFF.

This clonotype showed up just a few times. This chain uses TRBV2 with TRBJ1-2; a possible D gene is TRBD1 (6 bases). The CDR3 totals 17 residues. The V gene lost 4 bases and the J gene lost 6 bases, with 24 bases spanning the gap. Germline V lookup: CDR1 SNHLY, CDR2 FYNNEI. The CDR3 reads CASSVGTRGALRDGYTF. In DNA, the CDR3 is TGTGCCAGCAGTGTTGGGACAAGGGGCGCATTAAGAGATGGCTACACCTTC.

This sequence joins TRBV25-1 and TRBJ2-1; 9 bases agree with TRBD2. After removal of 0 bases from V and 0 bases from J, the junction contained 9 bases not matched to a gene. CDR3 length equals 19 residues. Germline CDR1 reads MGHDK; CDR2 reads SYGVNS. CDR3: CASSEYLASGTSSYNEQFF. The DNA for the CDR3 is TGTGCCAGCAGTGAATATTTGGCTAGCGGGACTAGCTCCTACAATGAGCAGTTCTTC.

The CDR3 sequence is CASSALPGQGVRNSPLHF. CDR3 DNA: TGCGCCAGCAGCGCGTTACCGGGGCAGGGGGTCCGAAATTCACCCCTCCACTTT. The rearrangement links TRBV5-1 to TRBJ1-6, with 7 bases identical to TRBD1. Trimming cost V 4 bases and J 7 bases; bases outside gene matches: 17. This CDR3 contains 18 residues. Germline loops: CDR1 SGHRS, CDR2 YFSETQ.

In its sample, this clonotype was seen a few times. V usage is TRBV7-8 and J usage is TRBJ1-1; D gene unclear. The CDR3 loop spans 15 amino acids. Germline lookup yields CDR1 SGHVS and CDR2 FQNEAQ. Trimming removed 5 bases from V and 1 base from J, with 14 bases in between. The CDR3 loop reads CASSPTPNANTEAFF. Written as DNA, the CDR3 is TGTGCCAGCAGCCCGACCCCAAATGCGAACACTGAAGCTTTCTTT.

The chain joins TRBV2 to TRBJ2-1; a possible D gene is TRBD1 (6 bases). Trimming left V 3 bases short and J 1 base short, with 10 bases between. The CDR3 sequence is 15 residues long. Germline lookup yields CDR1 SNHLY and CDR2 FYNNEI. DNA for the CDR3: TGTGCCAGCAGTGAGCAGGGGTCGTCCTACAATGAGCAGTTCTTC. Protein: CASSEQGSSYNEQFF.

A few counts support this clonotype. DNA of the CDR3: TGTGCCAGTAGTTATATGAGCAATCAGCCCCAGCATTTT. It codes for CASSYMSNQPQHF. This chain links TRBV19 with TRBJ1-5, with D hard to call. The CDR3 consists of 13 residues. Trimming shortened V by 5 bases and J by 1 base, and 6 bases separated the two germline ends. Per germline, CDR1 LNHDA and CDR2 SQIVND (reference sequence).

The chain is built from TRBV7-6 and TRBJ2-2; no reliable D call. V lost 1 base and J lost 4, with 4 bases in between. Germline V gene sequence: CDR1 SGHVS, CDR2 FNYEAQ. This CDR3 has 13 amino acids. In DNA form, the CDR3 reads TGTGCCAGCAGCTTAGTACCCACCGGGGAGCTGTTTTTT. It is translated as CASSLVPTGELFF.